The 8 T cell receptor beta chains below come from one sample, sequenced in a study of cytomegalovirus exposure and HLA in healthy donors. Primers included in the PCR were 60 Vbeta and 13 Jbeta primers. Measured with immunoSEQ multiplex PCR; TCRdb has only the in-frame clones, and not every one. The data contain around 190,000 clones, around 82% of them seen just once; the ten biggest clones take up 12% to 15%. Sequenced material: PBMCs. All receptors derive from a woman in her thirties in good health and CMV-seropositive.

The chain recombines TRBV28 with TRBJ2-6; D is perhaps TRBD2 (5 bases). Germline V CDR1 and CDR2: MDHEN, SYDVKM. V was trimmed by 8 bases and J by 0 bases, leaving 8 bases between them. CDR3 length: 14 amino acids. The CDR3 reads CASGRHSGANVLTF. Here the CDR3 DNA reads TGTGCCAGCGGGAGACACTCTGGGGCCAACGTCCTGACTTTC.

The chain uses TRBV7-9 and TRBJ2-2; no definite D call. The CDR3 extends over 12 amino acids. With 3 bases removed from V and 3 bases from J, the gap between germline ends came to 2 bases. Germline assignment: CDR1 SEHNR and CDR2 FQNEAQ (reference sequence). Here the CDR3 reads CASSFDTGELFF. CDR3 coding DNA: TGTGCCAGCAGCTTCGACACCGGGGAGCTGTTTTTT.

The CDR3 coding sequence is TGTGCCAGCAGCCCTCCTGGGGCGGGAGGTAACGAGCAGTACTTC. It yields the protein CASSPPGAGGNEQYF. The chain uses TRBV7-8 and TRBJ2-7, with TRBD2 matching over 8 bases. The CDR3 has 15 residues. Losses at the gene ends were 5 bases for V and 5 bases for J; bases not matched to a gene: 11. Looked up from germline, CDR1 is SGHVS and CDR2 is FQNEAQ.

The chain uses TRBV6-1 and TRBJ1-2; 8 nucleotides match TRBD1. The germline V gene has CDR1 MNHNS and CDR2 SASEGT. V lost 5 bases to trimming and J lost 6 bases; unmatched junction nucleotides: 5. The CDR3 length is 13 residues. The CDR3 coding sequence is TGTGCCAGCAGTTTTCTACAGGGGGATGGCTACACCTTC. This codes for CASSFLQGDGYTF.

The chain uses TRBV27 and TRBJ1-1; D is undetermined. Germline CDR1 is MNHEY and CDR2 is SMNVEV (reference sequence). This CDR3 comprises 13 residues. V shed 2 bases and J shed 2 bases, with 6 bases lying between them. The CDR3 DNA reads TGTGCCAGCAGTTTAGGGCTTAACACTGAAGCTTTCTTT. Its translation: CASSLGLNTEAFF.

In its sample, this clone was seen many times. This chain joins TRBV7-9 and TRBJ2-5; 10 nucleotides agree with TRBD2. Germline-derived CDR1 and CDR2 are SEHNR and FQNEAQ (reference sequence). The J segment lost 5 bases and the V segment lost 1 base, leaving 4 bases of the junction unmatched. The CDR3 extends over 15 amino acids. The CDR3 nucleotides read TGTGCCAGCAGCTTAGGTCTAGCGGGAGTGGAGACCCAGTACTTC. Its protein product is CASSLGLAGVETQYF.

The rearrangement joins TRBV5-1 to TRBJ1-5; tentative D call: TRBD1 (6 bases). The V gene's germline CDR1 is SGHRS and CDR2 YFSETQ. This CDR3 contains 15 residues. The V gene lost 0 bases and the J gene lost 4 bases, with 11 bases spanning the gap. This CDR3 is CASSLDGTPNQPQHF. The CDR3 bases are TGCGCCAGCAGCTTGGATGGGACACCAAATCAGCCCCAGCATTTT.

CDR3 residues: CASRYIPGTGTYEQYF. As DNA, the CDR3 is TGTGCCAGCAGATACATTCCCGGGACAGGGACCTACGAGCAGTACTTC. This chain joins TRBV2 and TRBJ2-7, with TRBD1 matching over 9 bases. Germline CDR1 is SNHLY and CDR2 is FYNNEI. V shed 6 bases and J 2 bases; nucleotides not matched to a gene: 11. This CDR3 region has 16 residues. The full variable domain, with the rest looked up from reference TRBV2 and TRBJ2-7, is EPEVTQTPSHQVTQMGQEVILRCVPISNHLYFYWYRQILGQKVEFLVSFYNNEISEKSEIFDDQFSVERPDGSNFTLKIRSTKLEDSAMYFCASRYIPGTGTYEQYFGPGTRLTVT.